This TCR beta chain is drawn from a study of T cells in localized non-small cell lung cancer (TCRdb year 2020). Notes on the research overall: The study analyzed T cell repertoires of hundreds of early-stage NSCLC patients, comparing tumors and uninvolved tumor-adjacent lungs. All 240 or so NSCLC patients in the cohort were treatment-naive and had localized lung tumors that were resected. A mean age of about 66 years was recorded for the NSCLC patients, of whom 120 to 150 were male and about a hundred were female.

The CDR3 has 17 amino acids, counting the end cysteine and phenylalanine. Here the CDR3 DNA is all that survives: 51 bases in frame from base 1. V is clipped by 5 bases and J by 4 bases, and the sequence between their germline boundaries is 22 bases long. Two independent pathologists confirmed that the uninvolved adjacent lung, which was taken at least 2 cm from the tumor margin, was free of atypia. At diagnosis, tumor, uninvolved tumor-adjacent lung and peripheral blood were collected and then preserved as a mix of FFPE and fresh-frozen material. General study outcomes and caveats: The highest T cell clonality was observed in uninvolved tumor-adjacent lung, where clonality exceeded that of tumor, suggesting that antigenic responses were more focused in uninvolved tumor-adjacent lung. Higher T cell density in blood was associated with longer overall survival, whereas higher clonality in adjacent lung was associated with shorter survival. Since the design was exploratory, TCR variables were selected using unadjusted p-values with no false-discovery rate correction. Because multi-region tumor sequencing was not done, intratumor heterogeneity could not be ruled out. A median of about 53 of the top 100 tumor clones were detected in paired uninvolved adjacent lung, and around 30 of these tumor clones were also found among the top 100 clones of the paired uninvolved adjacent lung.

On this clone itself: The target of this receptor is not known. No clone much larger than this one lies a single base away; base qualities are absent.

TCR beta CDR3 regions were sequenced from DNA using the immunoSEQ Assay. As for the authors' bioinformatics: To compute T cell density, TCR beta template counts were normalized to usable DNA, which was estimated by amplifying housekeeping genes. The preseqR package was used to estimate richness by extrapolating to 400,000 templates for PBMC samples and to 120,000 templates for tissue samples. Clonality was defined as one minus Pielou's evenness. Tissue-enriched TCRs were identified through differential abundance testing performed on productive amino-acid clonotypes, with a minimum total count of 5 and an alpha of 0.1. The Jaccard Index and the Morisita Overlap Index were used to quantify repertoire overlap between compartments. GLIPH clustered TCR beta CDR3s with public tetramer-defined viral CDR3s; viral motifs required at least three viral sequences plus V-gene enrichment. TCRdb mirrors the immuneACCESS table, restricted to in-frame sequences. Some clones are absent from its copies; in checked studies, under half trace to an unresolved V gene, and the reason for the others is unknown. V and J calls plus clone size are reproduced from that table; the DNA served to infer D and trimming. The sample table lists 900 or so clones, 20% to 25% of them with a count of one. The ten largest clones represent roughly 13% of the sample.

The receptor's source is a woman aged 35 to 70 with stage III lung adenocarcinoma. The rearranged chain carries TRBV6-7 and TRBJ2-3; the D match is possibly TRBD1 or TRBD2, with 5 bases aligned in each. TRBV6-7 is assigned to the ORF class and has an uncertain function. The specimen comprised normal lung tissue next to the tumor, sampled before any cancer treatment. The CDR3 region reads CASSNPGTDLNSDTQYF. At the DNA level, the sequence is TGTGCCAGCAGTAACCCAGGGACCGACCTCAACTCAGATACGCAGTATTTT.